The rows below give T cell receptor beta chains drawn from one sample of a study of cytomegalovirus exposure and HLA in healthy donors. The repertoire was sequenced with immunoSEQ multiplex PCR; TCRdb's copy has only in-frame clones and lacks some. The sample totals roughly 90,000 clones. The sample consisted of PBMCs. The receptors come from a middle-aged man in good health and CMV-seropositive. The conserved cysteine and the conserved F or W are not part of the CDR3 here. D genes are given only for firm matches.

V gene	D gene	CDR3 protein
TRBV19	NA	ASSREIRDTQY
TRBV10-3	NA	AVSQGAGNTIY
TRBV4-3	NA	ASSPGAFYTGELF
TRBV7-6	TRBD1	ASSLRTGALTGELF
TRBV20-1	NA	REGIPGELF
TRBV18	TRBD1	ASSPPDRVGTEAF
TRBV29-1	TRBD2	SVVLGLAGVWGAKNIQY
TRBV7-9	TRBD1	ASSDRGAEAF
TRBV18	NA	ASRNYGTQY
TRBV9	TRBD2	ASSVEGLAGLTDTQY
TRBV19	TRBD1	ASSVRQGFNQPQH
TRBV5-5	NA	ASSLGPLSAYEQY
TRBV4-2	TRBD2	ASSQVRGTSGRGEQF
TRBV6-5	TRBD1	ASSYSHPGQGDTQY
TRBV4-3	NA	ASSFEGGAYTEAF
TRBV25-1	TRBD2	ASSEASGRVTGELF
TRBV30	NA	AWSLADLNIQY
TRBV4-3	NA	ASSQTSGGLNIQY
TRBV4-2	TRBD2	ASSHLSGSNYNEQF
TRBV5-1	NA	ASSSQTVFQETQY
TRBV6-6	NA	ASSSTVNTEAF
TRBV30	NA	ASRPRLDTIY
TRBV2	NA	ASRAYGYT
TRBV12-5	NA	ASDRGVGTEAF
TRBV6-6	NA	ASSYRFTTDTQY
TRBV2	NA	ASSGIGTEAF
TRBV2	TRBD1	ASSAEGQGREKLF
TRBV7-7	TRBD2	ASSSGSSGSGYEQF
TRBV11-2	TRBD1	ASSLGPGQTNQETQY
TRBV28	NA	ASSGIGSRETQY